The present TCR beta chain was sequenced within a study of OX40 agonist ivuxolimab in advanced cancers. Study-level background: Ivuxolimab doses were 0.01, 0.1, 0.3, 1.5, 3 or 10 mg/kg every 2 weeks. Prior anti-PD-1, anti-PD-L1 or anti-CTLA-4 therapy did not bar entry, and more than 35% had some.

This clone has only a few counts. No antigen is known for it. The study's findings and limits: Clonal expansion in partial responders at 0.1-3.0 mg/kg ranked among the lowest.

Trimming took 0 bases from V and 8 from J; bases not matched to a gene: 4. The length of the CDR3 is 13 residues. The germline V gene has CDR1 SGHRS and CDR2 YFSETQ. Measured with immunoSEQ multiplex PCR; TCRdb has only the in-frame clones, and not every one. The data show about 66,000 clones, around 83% seen once. This specimen was CD4+ or CD8+ T cells sorted from blood, taken in a trial of the OX40 agonist ivuxolimab. The chain joins TRBV5-1 to TRBJ1-2; 7 positions agree with TRBD1. This TCR was recovered from an adult with an advanced solid tumor such as melanoma, head and neck, liver or kidney cancer. CDR3 bases: TGCGCCAGCAGCTTGGATGGAGGGGGCGGCTACACCTTC. Translating gives CASSLDGGGGYTF.